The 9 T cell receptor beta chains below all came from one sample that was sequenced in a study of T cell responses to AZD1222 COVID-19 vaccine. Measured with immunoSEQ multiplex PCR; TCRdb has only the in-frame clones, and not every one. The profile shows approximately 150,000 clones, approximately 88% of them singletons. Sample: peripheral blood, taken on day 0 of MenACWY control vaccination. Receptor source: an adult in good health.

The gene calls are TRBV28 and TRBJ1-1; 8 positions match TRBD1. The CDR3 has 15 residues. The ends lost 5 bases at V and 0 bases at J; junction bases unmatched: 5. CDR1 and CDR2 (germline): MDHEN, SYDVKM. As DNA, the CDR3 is TGTGCCAGCAGTGTCAGGGGGCGAGTGAACACTGAAGCTTTCTTT. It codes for CASSVRGRVNTEAFF.

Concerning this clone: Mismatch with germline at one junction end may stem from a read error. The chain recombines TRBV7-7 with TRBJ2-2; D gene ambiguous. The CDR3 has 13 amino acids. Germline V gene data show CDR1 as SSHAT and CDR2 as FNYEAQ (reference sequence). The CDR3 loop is CASSLAQAGELFF. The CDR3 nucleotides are TGTGCTAGCAGCTTAGCCCAGGCCGGGGAGCTGTTTTTT.

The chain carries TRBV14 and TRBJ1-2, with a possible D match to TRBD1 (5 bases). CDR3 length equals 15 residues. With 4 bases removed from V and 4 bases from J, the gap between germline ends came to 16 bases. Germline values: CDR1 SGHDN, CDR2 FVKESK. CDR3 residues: CASSRDSRKVYGYTF. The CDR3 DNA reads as TGTGCCAGCAGCCGCGACAGTCGTAAAGTCTATGGCTACACCTTC. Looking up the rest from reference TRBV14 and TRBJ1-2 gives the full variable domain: EAGVTQFPSHSVIEKGQTVTLRCDPISGHDNLYWYRRVMGKEIKFLLHFVKESKQDESGMPNNRFLAERTGGTYSTLKVQPAELEDSGVYFCASSRDSRKVYGYTFGSGTRLTVV.

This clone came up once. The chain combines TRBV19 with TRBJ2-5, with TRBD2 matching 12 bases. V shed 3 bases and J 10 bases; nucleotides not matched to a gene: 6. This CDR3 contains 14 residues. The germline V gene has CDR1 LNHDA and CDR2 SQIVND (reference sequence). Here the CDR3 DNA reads TGTGCCAGTAGTATGGTTACTAGCGGGAGGCTCCAGTACTTC. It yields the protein CASSMVTSGRLQYF.

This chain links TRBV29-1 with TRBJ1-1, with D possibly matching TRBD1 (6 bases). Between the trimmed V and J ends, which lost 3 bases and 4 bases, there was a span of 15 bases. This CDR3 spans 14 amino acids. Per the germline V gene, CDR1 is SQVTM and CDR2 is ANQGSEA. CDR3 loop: CSVEDSPQGTEAFF. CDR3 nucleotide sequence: TGCAGCGTTGAGGACAGTCCGCAGGGCACTGAAGCTTTCTTT.

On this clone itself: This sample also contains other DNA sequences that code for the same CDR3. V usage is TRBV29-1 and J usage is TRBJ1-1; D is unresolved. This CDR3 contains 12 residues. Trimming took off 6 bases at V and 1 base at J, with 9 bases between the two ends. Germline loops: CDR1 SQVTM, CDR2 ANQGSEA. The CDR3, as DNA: TGCAGCGTCCGACGGGGGAACACTGAAGCTTTCTTT. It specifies CSVRRGNTEAFF.

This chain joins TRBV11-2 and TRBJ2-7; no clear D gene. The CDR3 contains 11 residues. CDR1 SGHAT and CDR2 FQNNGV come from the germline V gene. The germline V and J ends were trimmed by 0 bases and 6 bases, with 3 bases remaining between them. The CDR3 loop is CASSLEGEQYF. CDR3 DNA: TGTGCCAGCAGCTTAGAAGGCGAGCAGTACTTC.

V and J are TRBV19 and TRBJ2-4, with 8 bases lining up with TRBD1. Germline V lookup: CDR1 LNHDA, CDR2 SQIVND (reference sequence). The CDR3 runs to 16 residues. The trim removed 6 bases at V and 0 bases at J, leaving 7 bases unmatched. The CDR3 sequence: CASRETGEGAKNIQYF. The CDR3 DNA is TGTGCCAGTAGAGAGACAGGGGAAGGAGCCAAAAACATTCAGTACTTC.

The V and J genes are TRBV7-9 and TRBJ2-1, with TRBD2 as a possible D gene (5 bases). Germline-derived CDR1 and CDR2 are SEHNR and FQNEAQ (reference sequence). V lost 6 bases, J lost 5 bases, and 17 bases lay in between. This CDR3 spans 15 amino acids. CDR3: CASSLKRDYHNEQFF. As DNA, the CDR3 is TGTGCCAGCAGTTTGAAGAGGGATTACCACAATGAGCAGTTCTTC.